This T cell receptor (beta chain) is from a study of breast tumors, draining lymph nodes, adjacent tissues. Study-level points and caveats: Tumors had less TCR diversity than lymph nodes, more than nontumor tissue.

Axillary draining lymph nodes of breast cancer patients supplied the node samples. Each CDR3 protein gets one entry after TCRdb re-called the multiplex PCR reads with MiXCR. The sample holds 150,000 to 250,000 distinct CDR3 sequences; around 29% are singletons and the top ten take about 4.5%. This clonotype was recorded at least ten times. The target antigen is unknown. Sequences were obtained from axillary lymph node tissue. The source is a female donor with breast cancer. Some clones in this sample may be carry-over from other donors' samples.

The CDR3, as DNA: TGTGCCAGCTCCCGAGCATATAATTCACCCCTCCACTTT. Its protein is CASSRAYNSPLHF. This chain links TRBV6-2 or TRBV6-3 with TRBJ1-6, with D uncertain. Trimming stripped 8 bases from V and 4 bases from J, with 9 bases between. Germline V gene sequence: CDR1 MNHEY, CDR2 SVGEGT. This CDR3 has 13 residues.